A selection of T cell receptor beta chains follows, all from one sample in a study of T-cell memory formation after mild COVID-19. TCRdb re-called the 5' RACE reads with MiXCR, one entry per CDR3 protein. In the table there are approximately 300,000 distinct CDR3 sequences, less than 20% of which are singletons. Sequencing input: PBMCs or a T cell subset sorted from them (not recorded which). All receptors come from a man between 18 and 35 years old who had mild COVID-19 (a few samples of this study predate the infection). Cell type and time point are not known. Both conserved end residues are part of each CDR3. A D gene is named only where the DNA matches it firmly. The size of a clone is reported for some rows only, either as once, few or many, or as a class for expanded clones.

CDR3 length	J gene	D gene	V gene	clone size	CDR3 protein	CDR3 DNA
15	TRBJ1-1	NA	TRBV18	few	CASSPSTGVGTEAFF	TGTGCCAGCTCACCGTCCACGGGGGTGGGGACTGAAGCTTTCTTT
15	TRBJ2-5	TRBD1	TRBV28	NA	CASIHRGLGLETQYF	TGTGCCAGCATACACAGGGGGCTCGGTCTAGAGACCCAGTACTTC
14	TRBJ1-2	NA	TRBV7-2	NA	CASSPDGSNYGYTF	TGTGCCAGCAGCCCCGATGGATCTAACTATGGCTACACCTTC
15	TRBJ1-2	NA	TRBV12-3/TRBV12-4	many	CASTYDLLRYYGYTF	TGTGCCAGCACCTATGACCTTTTGCGGTACTATGGCTACACCTTC
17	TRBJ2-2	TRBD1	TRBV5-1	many	CASSSTPPGQGYGELFF	TGCGCCAGCAGCTCCACTCCTCCGGGACAGGGCTACGGGGAGCTGTTTTTT
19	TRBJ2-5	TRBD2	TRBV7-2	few	CASSLAWWASGGPGETQYF	TGTGCCAGCAGCTTAGCCTGGTGGGCTAGCGGGGGGCCGGGAGAGACCCAGTACTTC
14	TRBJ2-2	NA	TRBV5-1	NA	CASRFLYGTGELFF	TGCGCCAGCAGATTTCTGTATGGGACCGGGGAGCTGTTTTTT
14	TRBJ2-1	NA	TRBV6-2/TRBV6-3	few	CATAGTLSYNEQFF	TGTGCCACCGCCGGGACCCTCTCCTACAATGAGCAGTTCTTC
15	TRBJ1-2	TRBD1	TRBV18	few	CASSPTGQGSYGYTF	TGTGCCAGCTCACCCACGGGACAGGGGTCCTATGGCTACACCTTC
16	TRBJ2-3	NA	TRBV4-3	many	CASSRGLGEVGDTQYF	TGCGCCAGCAGCCGGGGGTTGGGTGAAGTAGGAGATACGCAGTATTTT
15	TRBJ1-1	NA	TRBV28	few	CASKIRGQMNTEAFF	TGTGCCAGCAAAATCCGTGGACAGATGAACACTGAAGCTTTCTTT
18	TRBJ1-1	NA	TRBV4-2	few	CASSQEGVAGAVNTEAFF	TGTGCCAGCAGCCAAGAGGGGGTCGCAGGGGCAGTGAACACTGAAGCTTTCTTT
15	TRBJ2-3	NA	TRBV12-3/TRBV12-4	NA	CASSHRTESTDTQYF	TGTGCCAGCAGTCATCGGACGGAGAGCACAGATACGCAGTATTTT
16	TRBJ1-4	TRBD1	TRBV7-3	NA	CASSDVGGTGSEKLFF	TGTGCCAGCAGCGACGTCGGTGGGACAGGGAGTGAAAAACTGTTTTTT
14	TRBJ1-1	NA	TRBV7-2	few	CASSLQGMDTEAFF	TGTGCCAGCAGCTTACAGGGCATGGACACTGAAGCTTTCTTT
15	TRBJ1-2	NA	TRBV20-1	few	CSARGPTPPSGGYTF	TGCAGTGCTAGAGGGCCAACGCCCCCATCTGGTGGCTACACCTTC